This section outlines one T cell receptor (beta chain) sequence together with its context. Its antigen is currently unknown. The sample belongs to a study of cytomegalovirus exposure and HLA in healthy donors. Broader study findings: Rarity marked most TCR sequences, yet some public TCRs occurred in many donors. A few chains tied to CMV proved CMV antigen-specific in vitro. There were around 160 TCR beta chains listed as cytomegalovirus-associated.

TCRdb's table, derived via immunoSEQ multiplex PCR, lists solely in-frame clones and lacks some. The data contain about 160,000 clones, roughly 89% of them singletons. This CDR3 contains 17 residues. Germline V gene lookup returns CDR1 SGDLS and CDR2 YYNGEE. Trimming removed 4 bases from V and 0 bases from J; junction bases left unmatched: 9. The sequenced sample consisted of PBMCs. The sequence was collected from a woman younger than 35 in good health and CMV-seropositive. This rearrangement joins TRBV9 to TRBJ1-4, with 7 bases aligning to TRBD1. The CDR3 nucleotides read TGTGCCAGCAGCCCATCAGGGACAGAGGCAACTAATGAAAAACTGTTTTTT. As protein: CASSPSGTEATNEKLFF. Variable domain in full (rest from reference TRBV9 and TRBJ1-4): DSGVTQTPKHLITATGQRVTLRCSPRSGDLSVYWYQQSLDQGLQFLIQYYNGEERAKGNILERFSAQQFPDLHSELNLSSLELGDSALYFCASSPSGTEATNEKLFFGSGTQLSVL.